This entry features one T cell receptor beta chain sequence. The antigen is unknown. Vbeta (60) and Jbeta (13) primers were used in the PCR. Libraries were prepared by immunoSEQ multiplex PCR; TCRdb keeps only in-frame clonotypes and omits some of them. The sample has about 160,000 clones, around 78% seen once; the top ten hold under 4%. The CDR3 sequence is 11 residues long. Per the germline V gene, CDR1 is MNHEY and CDR2 is SVGAGI. Trimming shortened V by 7 bases and J by 7 bases, and 7 bases separated the two germline ends. The data originate from a study of cytomegalovirus exposure and HLA in healthy donors. Study-wide context: Of roughly 400 genotyped donors, 80% to 85% grouped in the Caucasian-associated ancestry cluster. General observations from the study: Analysis was performed later, and it showed HLA-associated TCR beta chains to be more clonally expanded than equally common others. Among the most significant clusters, several appeared linked to common viral pathogens in a later analysis.

Material: PBMCs. The rearrangement joins TRBV6-5 to TRBJ1-4; D unresolved. This receptor was obtained from a woman between 35 and 50 years old in good health and CMV-seronegative. The CDR3 DNA reads TGTGCCAGCACAGGAGGTGAAAAACTGTTTTTT. Translating gives CASTGGEKLFF.